This TCR beta chain came from a study of shared clonotypes between healthy human individuals. The germline V gene encodes CDR1 KGHSH and CDR2 LQKENI. Trimming pared 7 bases from V and 2 bases from J, leaving 18 bases between. This CDR3 comprises 15 residues. This clone was detected only a few times. Assay execution proceeded at the deep level. TCRdb's copy holds only in-frame clones and misses some; the assay was immunoSEQ multiplex PCR. Altogether about 470,000 clones are present, 79% being singletons, with the ten largest covering under 15%. Genomic DNA for unsorted samples, which was extracted with the QIAamp DNA Blood Mini kit, came from some 84 million PBMCs.

This receptor was taken from a woman between 40 and 55 years old in good health. Some clones in this sample may be carry-over from other donors' samples. The sample consisted of PBMCs. The chain uses TRBV18 and TRBJ2-7; D possibly corresponds to TRBD1 (7 bases). The CDR3 bases are TGTGCCAGCTTAGAAGGGGGCGGGGCCACCTACGAGCAGTACTTC. It translates to CASLEGGGATYEQYF. The whole variable domain, filled in from reference TRBV18 and TRBJ2-7, reads NAGVMQNPRHLVRRRGQEARLRCSPMKGHSHVYWYRQLPEEGLKFMVYLQKENIIDESGMPKERFSAEFPKEGPSILRIQQVVRGDSAAYFCASLEGGGATYEQYFGPGTRLTVT.